This entry features one T cell receptor (beta chain) sequence. Original methodology: Reference gene primer amplification gave nucleated cell count estimates. The protocol was immunoSEQ multiplex PCR, while the TCRdb copy is restricted to in-frame clones and leaves out a portion. V, J and clone size reflect that table, while D and trimming were determined from the DNA. The table includes under 100,000 clones, over 70% detected once. V dropped 5 bases and J dropped 8 bases, with 13 bases sitting between them. Germline V gene data show CDR1 as ENHRY and CDR2 as SYGVKD. The CDR3 has 13 residues. The record originates from a study of blood T cell repertoires in COVID-19.

Sequencing input: peripheral blood. The sequence derives from a human donor in a cohort sampled during active COVID-19. The chain combines TRBV10-3 with TRBJ2-1; D perhaps matches TRBD1 (5 bases). CDR3 protein: CAISLMKGDEQFF. As DNA, the CDR3 is TGTGCCATCAGTCTTATGAAAGGGGATGAGCAGTTCTTC.